This T cell receptor beta chain was observed in a study of CD8 T cells in Susac syndrome. V was clipped by 4 bases and J by 4 bases, with 19 bases between them. Germline-derived CDR1 and CDR2 are SGDLS and YYNGEE. This CDR3 region has 16 residues. Random hexamers were used to reverse transcribe the RNA input (about 0.5 to 1 ug). Amplification of the TCR beta CDR3 was carried out by immunoSEQ multiplex PCR, which spanned a total of 54 Vbeta and 13 Jbeta segments. TCRdb redid the calling of the immunoSEQ multiplex PCR reads with MiXCR, one entry per CDR3 protein. The top ten hold 0.13% of the sample, which has 150,000 to 200,000 distinct CDR3 sequences, over 85% seen once. Sequencing of TCR beta was performed on blood CD8+ and CD4+ T cells. Healthy donors served as age- and sex-matched controls. Study outcomes and limitations: The study conceded that its TCR sequencing and HLA analysis involved relatively few individuals.

On this clonotype itself: Its target is unknown.

The TCR was taken from a human donor in good health. The gene calls are TRBV9 and TRBJ2-3; D is ambiguous. Sequencing used CD4+ T cells from PBMCs. In DNA form, the CDR3 reads TGTGCCAGCAGCCCCTTCCCTCACATGGAACCAGATACGCAGTATTTT. It specifies CASSPFPHMEPDTQYF.